Following are 32 T cell receptor beta chains from one sample sequenced in a study of regulatory T cells in long-lasting Graves disease. In building TCR beta libraries, iRepertoire HTBI primers were used together with Arm-PCR of CDR3 regions. TCRdb re-analysed the multiplex PCR reads in MiXCR, keeping a single row per CDR3 protein. The data show fewer than 450,000 distinct CDR3 sequences, with about 15% seen just once and over 7.5% held by the top ten. Time point denoted: newly diagnosed GD, antithyroid drugs for less than 3 months. PBMC RNA served as the TCR library source. Another study also made use of these data, one on T cells in Graves' hyperthyroidism and ophthalmopathy.

The input for sequencing was peripheral blood mononuclear cells (PBMCs), taken at new diagnosis, from a patient treated with antithyroid drugs. The source is a middle-aged woman with Graves disease.

V gene TRBV5-1 combines with J gene TRBJ1-6, with no clear D. CDR3 size: 17 residues. Germline V gene data show CDR1 as SGHRS and CDR2 as YFSETQ. V was trimmed by 3 bases and J by 0 bases, leaving 13 bases between them. CDR3 bases: TGCGCCAGCAGCTCCAGTCCGTCGGGCTCCTATAATTCACCCCTCCACTTT. This sequence encodes CASSSSPSGSYNSPLHF.

As to this clonotype: A far bigger clonotype differs at one base, so this is likely a read error. The chain employs TRBV5-5 and TRBJ2-1; 7 bases agree with TRBD2. The CDR3 spans 15 residues. CDR1 is SGHKS, CDR2 YYEKEE, per germline (reference sequence). This chain's CDR3 is CASSPPGLIYNEQLF. CDR3 bases: TGTGCCAGCAGCCCGCCGGGACTAATCTACAATGAGCAGCTCTTC.

The CDR3 nucleotides read TGTGCCAGCAGCCGGGGGACAGGGAATAATTACGAGCAGTACTTC. Protein product: CASSRGTGNNYEQYF. The V call is TRBV6-1, the J call TRBJ2-7; 9 nucleotides agree with TRBD1. The CDR3 totals 15 residues. Germline-derived CDR1 and CDR2 are MNHNS and SASEGT. Trimming cost V 6 bases and J 4 bases; bases outside gene matches: 10.

This clonotype was detected many times. The genes are TRBV27 and TRBJ2-1; D is unresolved. Germline V gene lookup returns CDR1 MNHEY and CDR2 SMNVEV (reference sequence). V lost 3 bases, J lost 9 bases, and 6 bases lay in between. This CDR3 spans 11 amino acids. The CDR3 bases are TGTGCCAGCAGTTTCTATTCTGAGCAGTTCTTC. It encodes CASSFYSEQFF.

This clonotype was counted at least ten times. The chain links TRBV28 to TRBJ2-1; D may be TRBD2 (6 bases). The germline CDR1 and CDR2 sequences are MDHEN and SYDVKM. The CDR3 length is 15 residues. The V end was cut by 1 base, the J end by 0 bases, with 7 bases between. The CDR3 DNA is TGTGCCAGCAGTTTATCGGACTACTCCTACAATGAGCAGTTCTTC. Its protein product is CASSLSDYSYNEQFF.

This clonotype came up a few times. The chain couples TRBV20-1 to TRBJ1-4; D unresolved. The ends were cut back, 7 bases at V and 8 bases at J, with 14 bases in the middle. This CDR3 spans 12 amino acids. Germline CDR1 is DFQATT and CDR2 is SNEGSKA (reference sequence). The CDR3 nucleotides are TGCAGTGGAAGGGATTGGGCGGAAAAACTGTTTTTT. Amino acid sequence: CSGRDWAEKLFF.

This clonotype was seen a handful of times. Being one base from a much bigger clone, this may be a read error. This chain connects TRBV2 to TRBJ2-1, with D perhaps TRBD1 or TRBD2 (5 bases each). The CDR3 consists of 12 residues. V was cut by 6 bases and J by 9 bases, with 12 bases left in between. The germline CDR1 and CDR2 sequences are SNHLY and FYNNEI. DNA of the CDR3: TGTGCCAGCAGACGAGGGACCAGTGAGCAGTTCTTC. It specifies CASRRGTSEQFF.

Turning to this clonotype: An end of the junction differs from the germline gene, which may be a read error. This chain joins TRBV6-9 and TRBJ2-3; 7 positions agree with TRBD2. This CDR3 spans 16 amino acids. Germline assignment: CDR1 MNHGY and CDR2 SVAAGI. CDR3 sequence: CASSESGAGAQNTQYF. The CDR3 DNA sequence: TGCGCCAGCAGTGAGTCAGGTGCGGGAGCTCAGAATACGCAGTATTTT.

This clonotype was seen many times. The V and J genes are TRBV11-2 and TRBJ1-5; possible D gene TRBD1, 5 bases. V lost 2 bases and J 3 bases, leaving 8 bases between the germline ends. The CDR3 extends over 14 amino acids. Germline V gives CDR1 SGHAT, CDR2 FQNNGV. The CDR3 spells CASSLPGINQPQHF. In nucleotides, the CDR3 is TGTGCCAGCAGCTTACCAGGGATCAATCAGCCCCAGCATTTT.

This clonotype appeared many times. The genes are TRBV6-1 and TRBJ2-3, with 14 bases fitting TRBD2. With 5 bases clipped from V and 4 bases from J, the junction kept 11 bases outside the gene matches. The V gene's germline CDR1 is MNHNS and CDR2 SASEGT. CDR3 length: 18 residues. The CDR3 sequence is CASSKGSGTSGSSDTQYF. CDR3 coding DNA: TGTGCCAGCAGTAAAGGATCCGGGACTAGCGGGAGTTCAGATACGCAGTATTTT.

This clonotype came up many times. The V and J genes are TRBV6-5 and TRBJ2-5; D call uncertain. The CDR3 has 15 residues. Trimming took 3 bases from V and 5 from J, leaving 16 bases between them. Per the germline V gene, CDR1 is MNHEY and CDR2 is SVGAGI. The CDR3: CASSYLLPRRETQYF. CDR3 nucleotides: TGTGCCAGCAGTTATTTACTTCCGCGGCGGGAGACCCAGTACTTC.

This clonotype occurred many times. This chain joins TRBV7-2 and TRBJ1-6, with D possibly matching TRBD1 (5 bases). Germline V gene sequence: CDR1 SGHTA, CDR2 FQGNSA. Between the trimmed V and J ends, which lost 7 bases and 6 bases, there was a span of 16 bases. This CDR3 has 15 residues. This CDR3 is CASTRSGTVNSPLHF. The CDR3, as DNA: TGTGCCAGCACCCGATCCGGGACGGTTAATTCACCCCTCCACTTT.

This clonotype occurred many times. This rearrangement joins TRBV7-3 to TRBJ2-7; D is undetermined. V was pared by 4 bases and J by 4 bases, with 14 bases between. The germline V gene has CDR1 SGHTA and CDR2 FQGTGA. The CDR3 has 14 amino acids. The CDR3 DNA sequence: TGTGCCAGCAGCTCCCCCGTAGGCGGATACGAGCAGTACTTC. Encoded protein: CASSSPVGGYEQYF.

Many counts were recorded for this clonotype. The rearrangement links TRBV28 to TRBJ1-3, with D maybe TRBD1 (6 bases). This CDR3 has 15 amino acids. Germline V CDR1 and CDR2: MDHEN, SYDVKM. Trimming cost V 6 bases and J 0 bases, with 12 bases left between them. In DNA form, the CDR3 reads TGTGCCAGCAGCTTAGGGGGGATCTCTGGAAACACCATATATTTT. This sequence encodes CASSLGGISGNTIYF.

V and J are TRBV28 and TRBJ2-7, with 9 bases matching TRBD1. The V and J ends lost 2 bases and 4 bases, in that order; junction bases with no gene match: 6. CDR1 and CDR2 from the germline V gene are MDHEN and SYDVKM. This CDR3 is 15 amino acids long. The CDR3 protein is CASSLPRTGEYEQYF. CDR3 bases: TGTGCCAGCAGTTTACCCCGGACAGGGGAGTACGAGCAGTACTTC. Variable domain in full (rest from reference TRBV28 and TRBJ2-7): DVKVTQSSRYLVKRTGEKVFLECVQDMDHENMFWYRQDPGLGLRLIYFSYDVKMKEKGDIPEGYSVSREKKERFSLILESASTNQTSMYLCASSLPRTGEYEQYFGPGTRLTVT.

This clonotype was picked up many times. The chain recombines TRBV20-1 with TRBJ2-3; TRBD2 aligns across 8 bases. V lost 5 bases, J lost 0 bases, and 7 bases stayed unmatched. This CDR3 comprises 15 residues. CDR1 is DFQATT and CDR2 is SNEGSKA in the germline V gene (reference sequence). CDR3 DNA: TGCAGTGCTTCCCGGGGGGGACCTAGCACAGATACGCAGTATTTT. Translating it yields CSASRGGPSTDTQYF.

This clonotype has ten or more counts. This rearrangement joins TRBV5-8 to TRBJ2-7; tentatively, D is TRBD1 or TRBD2 (5 bases each). V lost 1 base and J lost 7, with 12 bases in between. CDR3 size: 13 residues. Germline values: CDR1 SGHTS, CDR2 YDEGEE. CDR3 region: CASSLSGAWEQYF. The CDR3 DNA sequence: TGTGCCAGCAGCTTGTCCGGGGCTTGGGAGCAGTACTTC.

This clonotype appeared many times. The chain combines TRBV12-3 or TRBV12-4 with TRBJ2-5; D is unclear. Deletions cut 1 base from V and 4 bases from J, with 10 bases between. This CDR3 has 14 residues. The CDR3 DNA reads as TGTGCCAGCAGTTTAGGGGTTTCGGGAGAGACCCAGTACTTC. Translating it yields CASSLGVSGETQYF.

The count of this clonotype is one. V usage is TRBV27 and J usage is TRBJ2-3, with D uncertain. Germline assignment: CDR1 MNHEY and CDR2 SMNVEV (reference sequence). The ends were cut back, 5 bases at V and 4 bases at J, with 10 bases in the middle. The CDR3 runs to 13 residues. CDR3 bases: TGTGCCAGCAGTCCGTCGAACGCAGATACGCAGTATTTT. Encoded protein: CASSPSNADTQYF.

This clonotype was picked up a small number of times. The V gene is TRBV13, the J gene TRBJ2-1; possible D gene TRBD2, 6 bases. V was shortened by 3 bases and J by 3 bases, with 9 bases between the two germline ends. The CDR3 contains 14 residues. The V gene's germline CDR1 is PRHDT and CDR2 FYEKMQ (reference sequence). For the CDR3, the DNA is TGTGCCAGCAGCTTGGAGCGGGTCTACAATGAGCAGTTCTTC. Translation: CASSLERVYNEQFF.

This clonotype was detected ten times or more. This chain connects TRBV10-3 to TRBJ2-7; 10 nucleotides align to TRBD1. The CDR3 has 14 amino acids. Germline-derived CDR1 and CDR2 are ENHRY and SYGVKD. V trimming: 0 bases; J trimming: 4 bases; junction bases outside the gene matches: 0. The DNA of the CDR3 is TGTGCCATCAGTGAGTCGGGACAGGGGTACGAGCAGTACTTC. Protein: CAISESGQGYEQYF.

This clonotype was seen repeatedly, ten times or more. The J gene is TRBJ1-1, the V gene TRBV6-1; 7 bases line up with TRBD1. V lost 7 bases and J lost 1; bases outside the gene matches: 6. The CDR3 contains 14 residues. Germline CDR1 is MNHNS and CDR2 is SASEGT. The CDR3 DNA sequence: TGTGCCAGCAATAGACAGGGTCCGAACACTGAAGCTTTCTTT. Amino acids: CASNRQGPNTEAFF.

The gene calls are TRBV20-1 and TRBJ2-1; TRBD2 aligns across 7 bases. CDR3 length: 18 residues. With 0 bases clipped from V and 8 bases from J, the junction kept 19 bases outside the gene matches. Germline values: CDR1 DFQATT, CDR2 SNEGSKA (reference sequence). In nucleotides, the CDR3 is TGCAGTGCTAGAGACCCTTACTCAGCGGGAATCACTTTGGATGAGCAGTTCTTC. The encoded protein is CSARDPYSAGITLDEQFF.

This clonotype was detected only a few times. The gene calls are TRBV27 and TRBJ2-7; D remains unclear. Germline V gives CDR1 MNHEY, CDR2 SMNVEV (reference sequence). V was pared by 1 base and J by 6 bases, with 19 bases between. The CDR3 loop spans 16 amino acids. The chain's CDR3 is CASSLYFGSSLSEQYF. CDR3 in DNA: TGTGCCAGCAGTTTATATTTCGGAAGTTCTCTCTCCGAGCAGTACTTC.

The sample holds a few counts of this clonotype. The V and J genes are TRBV19 and TRBJ2-1, with TRBD2 identical over 10 bases. The CDR3 contains 15 residues. V lost 4 bases and J lost 6; bases outside the gene matches: 6. Germline V lookup: CDR1 LNHDA, CDR2 SQIVND (reference sequence). The CDR3 sequence: CASSKTAGGLNEQFF. Here the CDR3 DNA reads TGTGCCAGTAGTAAAACAGCGGGAGGGCTCAATGAGCAGTTCTTC.

The table lists this clonotype with a few counts. The gene calls are TRBV11-3 and TRBJ2-7; 9 bases line up with TRBD1. The trim removed 6 bases at V and 5 bases at J, leaving 8 bases unmatched. Germline CDR1 and CDR2: SGHNT and YENEEA. The CDR3 consists of 14 residues. DNA for the CDR3: TGTGCCAGCAGGCTAACAGGGGGCTACGACGAGCAGTACTTC. Residues: CASRLTGGYDEQYF.

In its sample, this clonotype was seen many times. V and J are TRBV5-1 and TRBJ2-7, with 9 bases aligning to TRBD1. This CDR3 is 13 amino acids long. Germline V gives CDR1 SGHRS, CDR2 YFSETQ. Losses at the gene ends were 2 bases for V and 7 bases for J; bases not matched to a gene: 4. The CDR3 region is CASSLGTGQEQYF. The DNA for the CDR3 is TGCGCCAGCAGCTTAGGGACAGGGCAAGAGCAGTACTTC.

This clonotype was recorded at least ten times. This chain joins TRBV12-3 or TRBV12-4 and TRBJ2-7; TRBD1 or TRBD2 may be the D gene (5 bases each). This CDR3 contains 14 residues. V lost 6 bases and J 0 bases, leaving 12 bases between the germline ends. The CDR3 nucleotides read TGTGCCAGCAGGTCCGGGACGCACTCCTACGAGCAGTACTTC. It is translated as CASRSGTHSYEQYF.

This sequence joins TRBV20-1 and TRBJ2-5, with D perhaps TRBD2 (7 bases). V was trimmed by 0 bases and J by 5 bases, leaving 10 bases between them. Germline values: CDR1 DFQATT, CDR2 SNEGSKA (reference sequence). The CDR3 extends over 13 amino acids. The CDR3, as DNA: TGCAGTGCTAGAGATCGGGGGGCTGAGACCCAGTACTTC. Translation gives CSARDRGAETQYF.

This clonotype turned up a few times. This rearrangement joins TRBV6-5 to TRBJ2-3; weak D call: TRBD1 (5 bases). This CDR3 spans 14 amino acids. The germline V and J ends were trimmed by 2 bases and 1 base, with 7 bases remaining between them. In germline, CDR1 is MNHEY, CDR2 SVGAGI. The CDR3 DNA is TGTGCCAGCAGTTACGCAGGGCGCACAGATACGCAGTATTTT. Translating it yields CASSYAGRTDTQYF.

This clonotype was observed many times. The chain couples TRBV11-3 to TRBJ2-3, with 8 bases lining up with TRBD2. The CDR3 sequence is 17 residues long. After removal of 1 base from V and 1 base from J, the junction contained 7 bases not matched to a gene. Germline V lookup: CDR1 SGHNT, CDR2 YENEEA. In nucleotides, the CDR3 is TGTGCCAGCAGCTTAGGCGCTTGGCGGGGGGGCACAGATACGCAGTATTTT. The encoded protein is CASSLGAWRGGTDTQYF. Combining the CDR3 with reference TRBV11-3 and TRBJ2-3 gives the whole variable domain EAGVVQSPRYKIIEKKQPVAFWCNPISGHNTLYWYLQNLGQGPELLIRYENEEAVDDSQLPKDRFSAERLKGVDSTLKIQPAELGDSAVYLCASSLGAWRGGTDTQYFGPGTRLTVL.

This clonotype was detected only a few times. V and J are TRBV19 and TRBJ1-5, with 7 bases that match TRBD1. Germline-derived CDR1 and CDR2 are LNHDA and SQIVND (reference sequence). The V and J ends lost 5 bases and 0 bases, in that order; junction bases with no gene match: 13. The CDR3 covers 18 residues. Here the CDR3 reads CASSPLKDRIYSNQPQHF. CDR3 in DNA: TGTGCCAGTAGTCCCCTCAAGGACAGGATCTATAGCAATCAGCCCCAGCATTTT. The full variable domain, completed using reference TRBV19 and TRBJ1-5, is DGGITQSPKYLFRKEGQNVTLSCEQNLNHDAMYWYRQDPGQGLRLIYYSQIVNDFQKGDIAEGYSVSREKKESFPLTVTSAQKNPTAFYLCASSPLKDRIYSNQPQHFGDGTRLSIL.